A selection of T cell receptor beta chains follows, all from one sample in a study of blood T cell repertoires in COVID-19. Sequenced by immunoSEQ multiplex PCR; TCRdb stores in-frame clones only, minus some. Of approximately 220,000 clones listed, around 85% are singletons. Sample: PBMCs or T cells enriched from blood (not recorded which). Every receptor here comes from a woman between 40 and 55 years old with acute COVID-19. Each CDR3 is given with its conserved first and last residue. D genes are given only for firm matches. A clone size is listed for some rows: how often the clone was seen (once, few, many), or a class if it is expanded.

V gene	CDR3 length	clone size	J gene	D gene	CDR3 DNA	CDR3 protein
TRBV19	16	-	TRBJ1-5	-	TGTGCCAGTAGTTCCGTTGGAGGGACGGTGAATCAGCCCCAGCATTTT	CASSSVGGTVNQPQHF
TRBV5-6	14	-	TRBJ1-2	-	TGTGCCAGCAGCTTGGAGGGAGTTGACTATGGCTACACCTTC	CASSLEGVDYGYTF
TRBV30	13	-	TRBJ2-3	TRBD2	TGTGCCTGGAGCCTAGCGGGAGCAGATACGCAGTATTTT	CAWSLAGADTQYF
TRBV5-1	15	-	TRBJ2-7	TRBD1	TGCGCCAGCAGCTTCGGACAGGGCGTCTCCTACGAGCAGTACTTC	CASSFGQGVSYEQYF
TRBV28	15	-	TRBJ1-3	-	TGTGCCAGCAGTTTAAACGGGGGGTTAGGAAACACCATATATTTT	CASSLNGGLGNTIYF
TRBV7-9	13	-	TRBJ2-3	TRBD2	TGTGCCAGCAGGGGGGGGAACACAGATACGCAGTATTTT	CASRGGNTDTQYF
TRBV2	14	few	TRBJ2-7	TRBD1	TGTGCCAGCAGCGCCGGGACAGAAGTCTACGAGCAGTACTTC	CASSAGTEVYEQYF
TRBV10-3	15	-	TRBJ2-1	-	TGTGCCATCAGTGGGGCCTCGAGCTCCTACAATGAGCAGTTCTTC	CAISGASSSYNEQFF
TRBV23-1	15	-	TRBJ1-5	-	TGCGCCAGCAGTCAATACCGGACAGGCAATCAGCCCCAGCATTTT	CASSQYRTGNQPQHF
TRBV11-3	19	-	TRBJ2-2	TRBD2	TGTGCCAGCAGCTTAGATTTAGGTAGAGCGGGAGTAGGGACCGGGGAGCTGTTTTTT	CASSLDLGRAGVGTGELFF
TRBV7-2	15	-	TRBJ2-1	TRBD2	TGTGCCAGCAGCTTCAACACTGGACGCGGGGGTGAGCAGTTCTTC	CASSFNTGRGGEQFF
TRBV11-2	14	-	TRBJ2-7	TRBD1	TGTGCCAGCAGCAACCGGGACAGGGGCCCCGAGCAGTACTTC	CASSNRDRGPEQYF
TRBV9	13	-	TRBJ2-3	-	TGTGCCAGCAGCGGCGGGAGCACAGATACGCAGTATTTT	CASSGGSTDTQYF
TRBV2	13	-	TRBJ1-1	TRBD1	TGTGCCAGCACTCTAAGGACAGGAACTGAAGCTTTCTTT	CASTLRTGTEAFF
TRBV6-5	16	once	TRBJ2-1	TRBD1	TGTGCCAGCAGTTACCCAACCGGGACAGGTTACAATGAGCAGTTCTTC	CASSYPTGTGYNEQFF
TRBV28	13	-	TRBJ2-2	-	TGTGCCAGCAGTTTGGAAGGGGGAGGGCAGCTGTTTTTT	CASSLEGGGQLFF
TRBV5-1	16	-	TRBJ1-1	TRBD1	TGCGCCAGCAGTCTAGGGACAGGGGGCTTGAACACTGAAGCTTTCTTT	CASSLGTGGLNTEAFF
TRBV19	13	-	TRBJ2-3	-	TGTCCCCTACAAGCCAAGCCGGGGGATACGCAGTATTTT	CPLQAKPGDTQYF
TRBV19	16	-	TRBJ2-2	TRBD2	TGTGCCAGTACCTTCGAGCTAGCGGACCACACCGGGGAGCTGTTTTTT	CASTFELADHTGELFF
TRBV10-2	15	-	TRBJ2-1	TRBD2	TGCGCCAGCGTTAGCGGGAATCCCTCCTACAATGAGCAGTTCTTC	CASVSGNPSYNEQFF
TRBV7-2	16	-	TRBJ2-5	TRBD2	TGTGCCAGCAGCCCCGTAGCGGGAGGGCCTGGGGAGACCCAGTACTTC	CASSPVAGGPGETQYF
TRBV19	14	-	TRBJ2-1	-	TGTGCCAGTAGTACAGACTCCTCCTACAATGAGCAGTTCTTC	CASSTDSSYNEQFF
TRBV7-9	13	once	TRBJ2-1	TRBD2	TGTGCCAGCTCGAGCGGGAGTATCAATGAGCAGTTCTTC	CASSSGSINEQFF
TRBV10-2	15	-	TRBJ2-7	TRBD2	TGCGCCAGCAGTGTAGCGAGCGGGACGCCTGACGAGCAGTACTTC	CASSVASGTPDEQYF
TRBV6-5	14	once	TRBJ1-2	TRBD1	TGTGCCAGCAGTTGGGGACAGGGAGGCGTGGGCTACACCTTC	CASSWGQGGVGYTF
TRBV7-3	15	once	TRBJ1-1	-	TGTGCCAGCAGCCCTGAGGGCCTCTTGAACACTGAAGCTTTCTTT	CASSPEGLLNTEAFF
TRBV7-9	15	-	TRBJ2-7	-	TGTGCCAGCACCCAGGCGGCGGGAACGTCCTACGAGCAGTACTTC	CASTQAAGTSYEQYF
TRBV28	14	once	TRBJ2-4	-	TGTGCCAGCAGCCCAAGGCATCGGGGGAACATTCAGTACTTC	CASSPRHRGNIQYF
TRBV5-4	14	few	TRBJ1-6	TRBD1	TGTGCCAGCAGCTCCGACAGGGGTGATTCACCCCTCCACTTT	CASSSDRGDSPLHF
TRBV4-1	17	-	TRBJ2-3	TRBD2	TGCGCCAGCAGCCAAGCTGACACGGGAGGCCCAGTGAATACGCAGTATTTT	CASSQADTGGPVNTQYF
TRBV11-2	13	-	TRBJ2-1	-	TGTGCCAGCAGCTTAGAGGGTGGGGCTGAGCAGTTCTTC	CASSLEGGAEQFF
TRBV3-1/TRBV3-2	15	-	TRBJ1-5	TRBD1	TGTGCCAGCAGCCAAGAAACAGGGGGCCGGCAGCCCCAGCATTTT	CASSQETGGRQPQHF
TRBV7-9	13	few	TRBJ1-1	-	TGTGCCAGCAGCGCGGGGCACAGGACCGAAGCTTTCTTT	CASSAGHRTEAFF
TRBV7-9	15	-	TRBJ1-3	TRBD1	TGTGCCAGCAGCCGGACAGGGCCCTCTGGAAACACCATATATTTT	CASSRTGPSGNTIYF
TRBV7-2	12	-	TRBJ1-1	-	TGTGCCAGCAGCTTAGGACAAAGTGAAGCTTTCTTT	CASSLGQSEAFF
TRBV25-1	15	-	TRBJ2-6	-	TGTGCCAGCAGTGAAGGCACTAGGGGGGCCAACGTCCTGACTTTC	CASSEGTRGANVLTF
TRBV5-6	15	-	TRBJ2-7	TRBD1	TGTGCCAGCACGTCCGGGACAGGTTCTGCAAGGGAGCAGTACTTC	CASTSGTGSAREQYF
TRBV5-1	13	-	TRBJ1-2	-	TGCGCCAGCAGCTTGCGAGGCCAGTTCGGCTACACCTTC	CASSLRGQFGYTF
TRBV27	14	-	TRBJ2-3	TRBD2	TGTGCCAGCAGTTACGCTAGCGGTAAGGATACGCAGTATTTT	CASSYASGKDTQYF
TRBV16	16	-	TRBJ2-3	-	TGTGCCAGCAGCCCTACCGGGACTTTACAAAGGAATACGCAGTATTTT	CASSPTGTLQRNTQYF
TRBV15	17	-	TRBJ1-1	TRBD1	TGTGCCACCAGCACCCGGGACAGGGGCTTGATGAACACTGAAGCTTTCTTT	CATSTRDRGLMNTEAFF
TRBV24-1	17	-	TRBJ2-7	TRBD2	TGTGCCACCAGTGATCCCGGGACTAGCGGGAGAGGTTACGAGCAGTACTTC	CATSDPGTSGRGYEQYF
TRBV18	15	-	TRBJ2-7	-	TGTGCCAGCTCACCTTATAGCGGCAGGACCCACGAGCAGTACTTC	CASSPYSGRTHEQYF
TRBV7-9	11	few	TRBJ1-1	-	TGTGCCAGCAGCTTGAGGGAAGGAGCTTTCTTT	CASSLREGAFF
TRBV30	15	-	TRBJ1-5	-	TGTGCCTGGAGTGTTCGGGGAAATAGCAATCAGCCCCAGCATTTT	CAWSVRGNSNQPQHF
TRBV5-5	15	-	TRBJ2-7	TRBD2	TGTGCCAGCAGCCCCGGACTAGCGGGAGTCGGCGAGCAGTACTTC	CASSPGLAGVGEQYF
TRBV29-1	15	once	TRBJ2-1	-	TGCAGCGTTGAAGATCCGTTTAGCTCCTACAATGAGCAGTTCTTC	CSVEDPFSSYNEQFF
TRBV19	14	-	TRBJ1-6	-	TGTGCCAGTAGGAGGGAACGTTCCGATTCACCCCTCCACTTT	CASRRERSDSPLHF
TRBV7-2	16	-	TRBJ2-1	TRBD2	TGTGCCAGCAGCTTAGTGGTAAGCGGGACGCTTAACGAGCAGTTCTTC	CASSLVVSGTLNEQFF
TRBV2	12	-	TRBJ2-7	-	TGTGCCAGCAGGCAGACAGGTCCCGAGCAGTACTTC	CASRQTGPEQYF